Following are 17 T cell receptor beta chains from one sample sequenced in a study of blood T cells in healthy people across ages. The second PCR ran about 6 to 11 cycles with a sample-barcoded 5' primer and J-beta primers. TCRdb reprocessed the 5' RACE reads via MiXCR and lists one record per CDR3 protein. The sample yields approximately 1.5 million distinct CDR3 sequences, roughly a third seen once. Sequenced sample: blood. These receptor sequences come from a young woman in good health.

This clonotype was seen more than once but under ten times. This chain joins TRBV7-9 and TRBJ2-1; D is undetermined. Germline CDR1 is SEHNR and CDR2 is FQNEAQ (reference sequence). This CDR3 region has 15 residues. Trimming cost V 5 bases and J 1 base, with 12 bases left between them. DNA of the CDR3: TGTGCCAGCAGCCCGCATATGGGATCCTACAATGAGCAGTTCTTC. It translates to CASSPHMGSYNEQFF.

The gene calls are TRBV5-6 and TRBJ1-3, with 7 bases identical to TRBD1. With V trimmed by 4 bases and J by 0 bases, 10 bases remained unmatched. CDR1 is SGHDT and CDR2 is YYEEEE in the germline V gene. The CDR3 is 17 amino acids. DNA of the CDR3: TGTGCCAGCAGCCTATATGCGGACAGGCTCTCTGGAAACACCATATATTTT. It specifies CASSLYADRLSGNTIYF. Full variable domain (missing parts from reference TRBV5-6 and TRBJ1-3): DAGVTQSPTHLIKTRGQQVTLRCSPKSGHDTVSWYQQALGQGPQFIFQYYEEEERQRGNFPDRFSGHQFPNYSSELNVNALLLGDSALYLCASSLYADRLSGNTIYFGEGSWLTVV.

In this sample, this clonotype turned up a few times. The chain combines TRBV2 with TRBJ2-1; 12 bases fit TRBD2. The V gene end was trimmed by 3 bases and the J gene end by 4 bases; junction bases not matched to a gene: 7. CDR1 and CDR2 (germline): SNHLY, FYNNEI. This CDR3 spans 17 amino acids. The CDR3 spells CASSETPSGGEYNEQFF. The CDR3 DNA reads TGTGCCAGCAGTGAGACCCCTAGCGGGGGGGAGTACAATGAGCAGTTCTTC. Supplemented by reference TRBV2 and TRBJ2-1, the full variable domain reads EPEVTQTPSHQVTQMGQEVILRCVPISNHLYFYWYRQILGQKVEFLVSFYNNEISEKSEIFDDQFSVERPDGSNFTLKIRSTKLEDSAMYFCASSETPSGGEYNEQFFGPGTRLTVL.

This clonotype was observed a handful of times. CDR3 residues: CASSSWARQETQYF. The CDR3 DNA reads as TGTGCCAGCAGTTCCTGGGCCCGACAAGAGACCCAGTACTTC. This chain uses TRBV6-1 with TRBJ2-5; no definite D call. CDR1 is MNHNS and CDR2 is SASEGT in the germline V gene. V was trimmed by 5 bases and J by 2 bases, leaving 12 bases between them. The CDR3 runs 14 residues.

This clonotype showed up just a few times. J is TRBJ2-1 and V is TRBV5-6, with 7 bases that match TRBD1. The CDR3 extends over 15 amino acids. Germline trimming cut 2 bases from V and 2 bases from J; bases unmatched to any gene: 4. Germline lookup yields CDR1 SGHDT and CDR2 YYEEEE. The CDR3 DNA follows: TGTGCCAGCAGCTTCGACAGGGTACCCTACAATGAGCAGTTCTTC. Protein sequence: CASSFDRVPYNEQFF.

Turning to this clonotype: An end of the junction does not agree with germline; a read error may underlie this. The rearrangement uses TRBV6-2 or TRBV6-3 and TRBJ2-3; 9 positions match TRBD2. Germline assignment: CDR1 MNHEY and CDR2 SVGEGT. The CDR3 consists of 14 residues. The CDR3 here is CASREAGGTDTRYF. CDR3 DNA sequence: TGTGCCAGCAGGGAAGCGGGAGGCACAGATACGCGGTATTTT.

This clonotype was seen once. The chain carries TRBV12-3 or TRBV12-4 and TRBJ2-3; D may be TRBD2 (6 bases). Trimming took off 3 bases at V and 7 bases at J, with 17 bases between the two ends. This CDR3 is 15 amino acids long. The CDR3 loop is CASSFGGIQANTQYF. The CDR3, as DNA: TGTGCCAGCAGTTTTGGCGGGATTCAGGCGAATACGCAGTATTTT.

This clonotype was seen a few times. The J gene is TRBJ2-3, the V gene TRBV7-9, with D perhaps TRBD1 (5 bases). CDR1 is SEHNR and CDR2 is FQNEAQ in the germline V gene (reference sequence). V was trimmed by 4 bases and J by 2 bases, leaving 13 bases between them. CDR3 length: 15 residues. CDR3 loop: CASSWGRASTDTQYF. DNA for the CDR3: TGTGCCAGCAGCTGGGGCAGGGCATCCACAGATACGCAGTATTTT.

The sample holds many counts of this clonotype. The CDR3 coding sequence is TGCAGCGTTTTAGCTAGCGGAAGATACGAGCAGTACTTC. Residues: CSVLASGRYEQYF. The rearrangement uses TRBV29-1 and TRBJ2-7, with 7 bases that match TRBD2. This CDR3 comprises 13 residues. Per the germline V gene, CDR1 is SQVTM and CDR2 is ANQGSEA. J lost 4 bases, V lost 5 bases, and 8 bases had no gene match.

This clonotype occurred a few times. The rearrangement links TRBV12-3 or TRBV12-4 to TRBJ1-4; maybe TRBD1 (6 bases). V lost 6 bases, J lost 0 bases, and 14 bases lay in between. The length of the CDR3 is 16 residues. The CDR3 sequence: CASSQDSTPTNEKLFF. The CDR3 DNA sequence: TGTGCCAGCAGCCAGGACAGTACACCAACTAATGAAAAACTGTTTTTT.

The sample holds many counts of this clonotype. The chain links TRBV7-2 to TRBJ1-4; 7 nucleotides agree with TRBD1. Per the germline V gene, CDR1 is SGHTA and CDR2 is FQGNSA. CDR3 length: 15 amino acids. Trimming took 5 bases from V and 2 from J; bases not matched to a gene: 5. The CDR3 loop reads CASSPGGGTNEKLFF. The CDR3 region has the DNA TGTGCCAGCAGCCCTGGAGGGGGCACTAATGAAAAACTGTTTTTT.

V gene TRBV13 combines with J gene TRBJ1-3; weak D call: TRBD1 (6 bases). V was cut by 6 bases and J by 0 bases, with 15 bases left in between. The germline CDR1 and CDR2 sequences are PRHDT and FYEKMQ (reference sequence). The CDR3 contains 16 residues. The CDR3 DNA is TGTGCCAGCAGGGAACGAGGGGGGCTCTCTGGAAACACCATATATTTT. The encoded protein is CASRERGGLSGNTIYF.

This clonotype was picked up a small number of times. The rearrangement uses TRBV20-1 and TRBJ2-1; 11 nucleotides match TRBD2. CDR3 length: 15 amino acids. From germline, CDR1 is DFQATT and CDR2 SNEGSKA (reference sequence). V trimming: 6 bases; J trimming: 6 bases; junction bases outside the gene matches: 10. The CDR3 is CSAGPTSGSGNEQFF. The CDR3 coding sequence is TGCAGTGCGGGACCAACTAGCGGGAGTGGCAATGAGCAGTTCTTC.

This clonotype was observed a few times. The V call is TRBV27, the J call TRBJ2-7; D is uncertain. The germline V gene has CDR1 MNHEY and CDR2 SMNVEV (reference sequence). The CDR3 contains 12 residues. Trimming shortened V by 5 bases and J by 6 bases, and 11 bases separated the two germline ends. The CDR3 nucleotides read TGTGCCAGCAGTCCCCGTTTTGGCGAGCAGTACTTC. It specifies CASSPRFGEQYF.

The chain is built from TRBV6-4 and TRBJ2-3; 8 bases match TRBD1. CDR3 length equals 14 residues. J gave up 3 bases and V 8 bases, and 7 bases lay outside the gene matches. Per germline, CDR1 MRHNA and CDR2 SNTAGT. DNA of the CDR3: TGTGCCAGCCCCCGGACAGGGAAGACAGATACGCAGTATTTT. This translates into CASPRTGKTDTQYF.

This rearrangement joins TRBV30 to TRBJ2-1; no clear D gene. Trimming took off 0 bases at V and 0 bases at J, with 9 bases between the two ends. CDR1 and CDR2 (germline): GTSNPN, SVGIG (reference sequence). The CDR3 has 15 amino acids. For the CDR3, the DNA is TGTGCCTGGAGTGTCGGTACCAGCTCCTACAATGAGCAGTTCTTC. Its translation is CAWSVGTSSYNEQFF.

This clonotype was observed a handful of times. The V call is TRBV11-2, the J call TRBJ2-3; TRBD2 matches 8 bases. V was clipped by 5 bases and J by 2 bases; unmatched bases: 12. The CDR3 length is 17 residues. Germline values: CDR1 SGHAT, CDR2 FQNNGV. This chain's CDR3 is CASSPRGAGAPTDTQYF. CDR3 nucleotides: TGTGCCAGCAGCCCCCGGGGAGCGGGGGCCCCCACAGATACGCAGTATTTT.